This T cell receptor (beta chain) emerged from a study of shared clonotypes between healthy human individuals (dated by TCRdb to 2018 to 2020). About the investigation overall: The cohort comprised a couple of women and three men aged 18 to 49 years. For each donor, CD4 naive and CD4 memory were each given three plates, CD8 naive was given two plates, and CD8 memory was given one plate. Between about 0.85 and 9.5 billion PBMCs per donor were obtained by leukapheresis. Different laboratories and diverse techniques were used to prepare libraries and sequence TCR repertoires, to increase sequencing depth and limit assay-specific biases. To estimate repertoire size and how much clonotype sharing occurs between individuals, the study deeply sequenced the blood TCR repertoires of roughly 5 healthy adults.

Donors were healthy HIV-negative adults with no recently reported acute infections or vaccinations. Every donor was a Caucasian adult living in Nashville, Tennessee, USA. CD4+ T cells were enriched by magnetic negative selection; naive cells were then positively selected on CD45RA, and the negative fraction formed the memory subset. Blood was collected by leukapheresis, and PBMCs were isolated by Ficoll-Histopaque density gradient centrifugation and then cryopreserved in liquid nitrogen vapor phase. Purity and quantity of every magnetically sorted T cell population were checked by analytical flow cytometry. Genomic DNA was isolated from every sorted fraction and measured by UV absorbance on a Nanodrop 2000c. Remarks on this clone: The antigen it binds to is not known. The sample holds no much larger clone one base away, and base qualities are not on file.

Using the deep immunoSEQ assay, TCR CDR3 regions were amplified from genomic DNA by multiplex PCR. Extracted genomic DNA from each cell subset was spread evenly across all wells of several immunoSEQ 96-well plates, with each plate serving as a replicate. For sorted subsets, roughly 190 ng of genomic DNA, equivalent to around 30,000 T cell genomes, went into each replicate PCR. The purified libraries were quantified using a Qubit 3.0 fluorometer, sized with a Bioanalyzer 2100, and then quantified again using the KAPA Library Quantification kit. Every immunoSEQ 96-well plate was sequenced on a separate single-read 150-cycle Illumina NextSeq 550 flow cell. The study's own analysis went as follows. The immunoSEQ output contained only junctional sequences without quality scores, so filtering could not match that applied to full-length reads. Sequences were annotated with PyIR, a Python wrapper for IgBLAST v1.9, and V/J genes and CDR3 were assigned using IMGT germline references. Reads were filtered out if the reads had weak V/J assignments (E-value above 1e-6), no CDR3, stop codons, out-of-frame junctions, or ambiguous translated residues. V3J clonotypes were defined by identical inferred V gene, J gene, and CDR3 amino acid sequence. To compute the percentage overlap between repertoires, the number of shared unique clonotypes was divided by the size of the smaller repertoire. RTK rarefaction, the Chao1 estimator, and Recon v2.1 estimates of unobserved clonotypes were used to assess repertoire richness. For all TCRbeta clonotypes obtained by the gDNA method from a few donors, generation probabilities were computed with OLGA. TCRdb re-hosts the immuneACCESS table, in-frame sequences only. Its copies lack some clones; in the studies checked, an unresolved V gene accounts for under half of them, and the cause for the rest is not known. The V and J calls and clone size come from that table; D and trimming were worked out from the DNA. The sample contains hundreds of thousands of clones, about 74% of them found a single time. More than 1.5% of the sample goes to the ten largest clones.

Reading from cysteine to phenylalanine, the CDR3 counts 14 amino acids. The kept DNA is CDR3 alone, 42 bases in frame from the first base. According to the germline V gene (reference sequence), CDR1 reads WNHNN and CDR2 reads SYGVQD. After removal of 6 bases from V and 4 bases from J, the junction retains 6 bases not matched to a gene. The investigation overall reported the following: Across a few donors, around 5.4% of naive CD4, 3% to 3.5% of naive CD8, about 2.3% of memory CD4, and roughly 0.41% of memory CD8 clonotypes were shared. Compared with non-shared clonotypes, clonotypes shared by all four sorted-subset donors had higher generation probabilities. The genetic and exposure-history diversity represented was limited by the small number of donors. Larger estimated clonotype richness was generally found for naive subsets than for memory subsets. Pairwise subsampling indicated that sequencing depth was expected to affect the degree of clonotype sharing among donors. Only blood was sampled, and tissue TCR repertoires likely differ from those in blood. Rarefaction of sorted-subset datasets indicated incomplete sequencing despite the large sequencing depth.

In this chain, TRBV10-1 is recombined with TRBJ2-1, with 7 junctional bases fitting TRBD2. What was sequenced was memory CD4+ T cells sorted from blood. The sample's cell subset or site label, in plain terms: CD45RA-negative fraction. The sequence came from a woman younger than 45 in good health. The CDR3 corresponds to CASSSGLGYNEQFF. At the DNA level, the sequence is TGCGCCAGCAGCAGTGGACTAGGGTACAATGAGCAGTTCTTC.